The 12 T cell receptor beta chains reported below all come from one sample, sequenced in a study of beta chain features in type 1 diabetes. Of the isolated RNA, all was reverse transcribed, and so the sequenced material was expressed TCRB transcripts. TCRdb's copy holds only in-frame clones and misses some; the assay was immunoSEQ multiplex PCR. This table holds roughly 230,000 clones, over 8.5% found once. Sample: naive CD4+ T cells from blood. The receptors were sampled from a woman aged 18-30 years in good health.

The chain has TRBV7-9 and TRBJ2-7; 10 bases map to TRBD1. Trimming at V came to 4 bases and at J to 3 bases, leaving 6 bases not matched to a gene. Per the germline V gene, CDR1 is SEHNR and CDR2 is FQNEAQ (reference sequence). This CDR3 is built from 15 residues. The chain's CDR3 is CASSSGQGLDYEQYF. The DNA of the CDR3 is TGTGCCAGCAGCTCGGGACAGGGGCTAGACTACGAGCAGTACTTC.

The rearrangement joins TRBV30 to TRBJ2-5; perhaps TRBD1 as D (5 bases). CDR1 and CDR2 (germline): GTSNPN, SVGIG (reference sequence). With 3 bases removed from V and 2 bases from J, the gap between germline ends came to 16 bases. This CDR3 region has 15 residues. CDR3 region: CAWSRYRGRQETQYF. CDR3 DNA: TGTGCCTGGAGCAGGTATAGGGGAAGGCAAGAGACCCAGTACTTC.

CDR3 residues: CASSYRASSSGANVLTF. The CDR3 DNA follows: TGTGCCAGCAGCTACAGGGCTTCGAGCTCTGGGGCCAACGTCCTGACTTTC. The rearrangement joins TRBV27 to TRBJ2-6; possibly TRBD1 for D (6 bases). Germline V gene lookup returns CDR1 MNHEY and CDR2 SMNVEV (reference sequence). V was pared by 6 bases and J by 0 bases, with 15 bases between. The CDR3 is made up of 17 amino acids.

The chain recombines TRBV2 with TRBJ1-6; 8 bases map to TRBD1. The CDR3 totals 14 residues. V lost 5 bases, J lost 6 bases, and 3 bases stayed unmatched. The germline gives CDR1 SNHLY, CDR2 FYNNEI. CDR3 bases: TGTGCCAGCAGTCCAGGGGGCTCTAATTCACCCCTCCACTTT. The encoded protein is CASSPGGSNSPLHF. Drawing the rest from reference TRBV2 and TRBJ1-6, the complete variable domain is EPEVTQTPSHQVTQMGQEVILRCVPISNHLYFYWYRQILGQKVEFLVSFYNNEISEKSEIFDDQFSVERPDGSNFTLKIRSTKLEDSAMYFCASSPGGSNSPLHFGNGTRLTVT.

This clone was observed a handful of times. The V gene is TRBV6-5, the J gene TRBJ2-2; the D is unclear. The ends were cut back, 0 bases at V and 7 bases at J, with 9 bases in the middle. The germline V gene encodes CDR1 MNHEY and CDR2 SVGAGI. CDR3 length: 14 residues. The CDR3 loop is CASSYSIADGELFF. The CDR3 nucleotides are TGTGCCAGCAGTTACTCGATCGCAGACGGGGAGCTGTTTTTT.

This chain joins TRBV5-4 and TRBJ2-7; TRBD2 matches 12 bases. CDR3 length: 16 amino acids. Germline V gene lookup returns CDR1 SGHNT and CDR2 YYREEE (reference sequence). Trimming took 5 bases from V and 0 from J; bases not matched to a gene: 6. As DNA, the CDR3 is TGTGCCAGCAGTTCCCGGACTAGCGGGACCTCCTACGAGCAGTACTTC. This gives the protein CASSSRTSGTSYEQYF.

The table lists this clone with a few counts. V usage is TRBV6-5 and J usage is TRBJ1-2; perhaps TRBD1 as D (5 bases). The V gene's germline CDR1 is MNHEY and CDR2 SVGAGI. The ends were cut back, 5 bases at V and 7 bases at J, with 14 bases in the middle. The CDR3 runs 13 residues. CDR3 sequence: CASSEAQDGGYTF. CDR3 bases: TGTGCCAGCAGTGAAGCACAGGATGGTGGCTACACCTTC.

On this clone: This sample also contains other DNA sequences that code for the same CDR3. V gene TRBV5-1 combines with J gene TRBJ1-2; D not certain. The germline gives CDR1 SGHRS, CDR2 YFSETQ. The CDR3 consists of 13 residues. V lost 0 bases and J 2 bases, leaving 5 bases between the germline ends. CDR3 region: CASSLGQNYGYTF. The CDR3 region has the DNA TGCGCCAGCAGCTTGGGCCAGAACTATGGCTACACCTTC.

This clone was picked up a small number of times. The chain is built from TRBV2 and TRBJ1-4, with 7 bases matching TRBD1. This CDR3 has 14 residues. Germline CDR1 is SNHLY and CDR2 is FYNNEI. Germline trimming cut 7 bases from V and 8 bases from J; bases unmatched to any gene: 10. The CDR3 DNA reads as TGTGCCAGCAAGGGTCAGGGGGGACTGGAAAAACTGTTTTTT. It codes for CASKGQGGLEKLFF. Full variable domain (rest looked up from reference TRBV2 and TRBJ1-4): EPEVTQTPSHQVTQMGQEVILRCVPISNHLYFYWYRQILGQKVEFLVSFYNNEISEKSEIFDDQFSVERPDGSNFTLKIRSTKLEDSAMYFCASKGQGGLEKLFFGSGTQLSVL.

V usage is TRBV4-1 and J usage is TRBJ1-5; 10 nucleotides line up with TRBD1. Germline trimming cut 1 base from V and 7 bases from J; bases unmatched to any gene: 19. This CDR3 comprises 20 residues. The germline gives CDR1 MGHRA, CDR2 YSYEKL. The CDR3 nucleotides are TGCGCCAGCAGCCAAGGGTGGGAGAAACGGGACAGGGGCAAAGGGCAGCCCCAGCATTTT. Translated: CASSQGWEKRDRGKGQPQHF.

This clone was counted only a few times. The CDR3 loop is CASSLSPGMNTGELFF. CDR3 in DNA: TGTGCCAGCAGCTTAAGTCCGGGGATGAACACCGGGGAGCTGTTTTTT. The gene calls are TRBV7-9 and TRBJ2-2; tentative D call: TRBD2 (5 bases). Trimming took off 2 bases at V and 1 base at J, with 11 bases between the two ends. The CDR3 has 16 amino acids. The V gene's germline CDR1 is SEHNR and CDR2 FQNEAQ (reference sequence).

The sample holds a few counts of this clone. The chain couples TRBV11-2 to TRBJ2-1; D is unresolved. V lost 6 bases and J lost 6, with 6 bases in between. CDR3 length: 11 residues. Germline V gives CDR1 SGHAT, CDR2 FQNNGV. CDR3: CASRLSNEQFF. The CDR3 DNA is TGTGCCAGCAGGCTTAGCAATGAGCAGTTCTTC.